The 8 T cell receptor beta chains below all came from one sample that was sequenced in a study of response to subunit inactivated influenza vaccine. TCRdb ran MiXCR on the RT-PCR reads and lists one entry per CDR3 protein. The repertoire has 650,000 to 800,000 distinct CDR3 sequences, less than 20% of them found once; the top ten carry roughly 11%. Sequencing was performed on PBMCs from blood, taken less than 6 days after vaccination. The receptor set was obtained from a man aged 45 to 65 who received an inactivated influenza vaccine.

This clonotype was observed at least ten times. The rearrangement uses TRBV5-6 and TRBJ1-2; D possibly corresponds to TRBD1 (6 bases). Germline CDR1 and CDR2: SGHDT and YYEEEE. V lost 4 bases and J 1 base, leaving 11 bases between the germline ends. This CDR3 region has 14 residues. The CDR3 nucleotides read TGTGCCAGCAGCCAAGGACAGCTTAACTATGGCTACACCTTC. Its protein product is CASSQGQLNYGYTF.

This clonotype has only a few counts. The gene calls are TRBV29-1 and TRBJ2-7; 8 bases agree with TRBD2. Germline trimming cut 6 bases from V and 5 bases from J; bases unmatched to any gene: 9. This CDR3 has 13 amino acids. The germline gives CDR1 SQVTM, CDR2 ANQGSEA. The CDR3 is CSVTGRATNEQYF. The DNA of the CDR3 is TGCAGCGTAACCGGGAGGGCCACTAACGAGCAGTACTTC.

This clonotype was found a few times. The CDR3 nucleotides are TGTGCCATCAGGGACATAGCCTACGAGCAGTACTTC. It specifies CAIRDIAYEQYF. This chain uses TRBV10-3 with TRBJ2-7, with D perhaps matching TRBD1 (5 bases). Germline V CDR1 and CDR2: ENHRY, SYGVKD. V was pared by 6 bases and J by 2 bases, with 8 bases between. The CDR3 extends over 12 amino acids.

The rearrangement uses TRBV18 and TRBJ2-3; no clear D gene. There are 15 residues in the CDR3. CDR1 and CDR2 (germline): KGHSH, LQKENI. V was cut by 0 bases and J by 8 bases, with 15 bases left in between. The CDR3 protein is CASSPPQAEWGTQYF. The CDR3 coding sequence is TGTGCCAGCTCACCACCCCAAGCTGAGTGGGGTACGCAGTATTTT.

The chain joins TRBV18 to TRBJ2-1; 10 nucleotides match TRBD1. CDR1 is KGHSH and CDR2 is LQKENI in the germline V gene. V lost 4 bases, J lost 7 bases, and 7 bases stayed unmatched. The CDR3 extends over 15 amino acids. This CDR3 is CASSLRQGAWNEQFF. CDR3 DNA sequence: TGTGCCAGCTCACTGCGACAGGGGGCTTGGAATGAGCAGTTCTTC.

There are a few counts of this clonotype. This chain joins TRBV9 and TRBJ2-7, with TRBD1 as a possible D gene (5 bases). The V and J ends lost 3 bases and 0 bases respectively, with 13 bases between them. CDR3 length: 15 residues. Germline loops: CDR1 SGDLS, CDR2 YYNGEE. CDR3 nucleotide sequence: TGTGCCAGCAGCGCCTCAGGGTCCCGCTCCTACGAGCAGTACTTC. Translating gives CASSASGSRSYEQYF.

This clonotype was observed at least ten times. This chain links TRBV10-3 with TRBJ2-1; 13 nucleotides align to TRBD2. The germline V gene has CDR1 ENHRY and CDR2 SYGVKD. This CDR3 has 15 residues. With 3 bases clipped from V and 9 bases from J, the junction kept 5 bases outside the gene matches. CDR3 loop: CAISEGLAGVSEQFF. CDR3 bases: TGTGCCATCAGTGAAGGACTAGCGGGAGTTAGTGAGCAGTTCTTC.

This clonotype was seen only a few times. CDR3 amino acids: CATSLGTGIYEQYF. DNA for the CDR3: TGTGCCACCAGCCTAGGGACAGGGATATACGAGCAGTACTTC. This chain links TRBV15 with TRBJ2-7, with 9 bases that match TRBD1. CDR1 and CDR2 (germline): LNHNV, YYDKDF (reference sequence). This CDR3 comprises 14 residues. The V segment lost 5 bases and the J segment 4 bases; nucleotides outside the gene matches: 6. The variable domain in full, completed from reference TRBV15 and TRBJ2-7, reads DAMVIQNPRYQVTQFGKPVTLSCSQTLNHNVMYWYQQKSSQAPKLLFHYYDKDFNNEADTPDNFQSRRPNTSFCFLDIRSPGLGDTAMYLCATSLGTGIYEQYFGPGTRLTVT.